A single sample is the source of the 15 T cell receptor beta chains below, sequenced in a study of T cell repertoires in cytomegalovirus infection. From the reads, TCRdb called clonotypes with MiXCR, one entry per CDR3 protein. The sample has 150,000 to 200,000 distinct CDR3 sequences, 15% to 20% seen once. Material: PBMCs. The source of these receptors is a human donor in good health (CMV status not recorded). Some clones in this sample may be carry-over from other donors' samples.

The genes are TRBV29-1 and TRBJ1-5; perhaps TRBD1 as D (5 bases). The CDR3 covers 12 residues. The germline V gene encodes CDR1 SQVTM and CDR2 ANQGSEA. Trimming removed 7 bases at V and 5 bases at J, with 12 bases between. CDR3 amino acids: CSAWDGDQPQHF. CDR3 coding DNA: TGCAGCGCGTGGGACGGGGATCAGCCCCAGCATTTT.

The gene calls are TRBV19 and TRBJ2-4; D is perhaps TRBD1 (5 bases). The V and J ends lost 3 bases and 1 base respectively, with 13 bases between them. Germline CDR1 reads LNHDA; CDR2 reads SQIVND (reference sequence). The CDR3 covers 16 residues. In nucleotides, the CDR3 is TGTGCCAGTAGTATCCAGGGTATACAGGCCAAAAACATTCAGTACTTC. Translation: CASSIQGIQAKNIQYF.

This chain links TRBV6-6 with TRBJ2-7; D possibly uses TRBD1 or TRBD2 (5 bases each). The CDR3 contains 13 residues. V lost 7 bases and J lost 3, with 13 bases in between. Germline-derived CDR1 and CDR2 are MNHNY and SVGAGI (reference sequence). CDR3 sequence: CASTGRVFYEQYF. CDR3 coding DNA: TGTGCCAGCACGGGGCGGGTATTCTACGAGCAGTACTTC.

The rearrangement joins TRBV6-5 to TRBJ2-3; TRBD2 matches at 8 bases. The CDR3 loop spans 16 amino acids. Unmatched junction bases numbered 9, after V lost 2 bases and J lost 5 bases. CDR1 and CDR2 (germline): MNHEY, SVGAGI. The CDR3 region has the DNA TGTGCCAGCAGTTACGCCGGGGGGGGCTTGGGAGATACGCAGTATTTT. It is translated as CASSYAGGGLGDTQYF.

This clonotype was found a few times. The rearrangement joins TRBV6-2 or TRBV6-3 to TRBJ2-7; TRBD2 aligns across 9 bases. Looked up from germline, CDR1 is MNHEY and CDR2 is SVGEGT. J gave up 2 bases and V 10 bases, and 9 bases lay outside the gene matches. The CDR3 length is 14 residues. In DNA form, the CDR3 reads TGTGCCACCAGGAATAGCGGGAGCACCTACGAGCAGTACTTC. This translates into CATRNSGSTYEQYF.

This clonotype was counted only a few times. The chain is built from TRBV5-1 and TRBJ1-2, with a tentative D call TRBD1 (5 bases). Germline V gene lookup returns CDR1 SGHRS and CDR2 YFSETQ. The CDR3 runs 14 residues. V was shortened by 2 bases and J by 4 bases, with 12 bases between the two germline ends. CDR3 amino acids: CASSFSPQGYGYTF. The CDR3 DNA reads TGCGCCAGCAGCTTTAGTCCCCAGGGCTATGGCTACACCTTC.

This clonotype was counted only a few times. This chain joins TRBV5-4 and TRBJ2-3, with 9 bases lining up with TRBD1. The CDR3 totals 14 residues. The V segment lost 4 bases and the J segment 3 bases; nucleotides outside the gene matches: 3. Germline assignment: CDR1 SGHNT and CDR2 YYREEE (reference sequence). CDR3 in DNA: TGTGCCAGCAGCGGACAGGGGTTAACAGATACGCAGTATTTT. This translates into CASSGQGLTDTQYF.

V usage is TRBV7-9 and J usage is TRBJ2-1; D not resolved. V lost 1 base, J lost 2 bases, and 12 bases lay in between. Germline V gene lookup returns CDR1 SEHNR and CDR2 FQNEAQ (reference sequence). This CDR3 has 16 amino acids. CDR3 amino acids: CASSLEDGPAYNEQFF. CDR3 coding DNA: TGTGCCAGCAGCTTAGAGGACGGGCCTGCCTACAATGAGCAGTTCTTC.

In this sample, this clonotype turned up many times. This CDR3 is CASSLGLAVGTDTQYF. CDR3 coding DNA: TGTGCCAGCAGCTTAGGACTAGCGGTGGGGACAGATACGCAGTATTTT. The gene calls are TRBV7-2 and TRBJ2-3; 9 bases agree with TRBD2. Per germline, CDR1 SGHTA and CDR2 FQGNSA. There are 16 residues in the CDR3. With V trimmed by 1 base and J by 3 bases, 5 bases remained unmatched.

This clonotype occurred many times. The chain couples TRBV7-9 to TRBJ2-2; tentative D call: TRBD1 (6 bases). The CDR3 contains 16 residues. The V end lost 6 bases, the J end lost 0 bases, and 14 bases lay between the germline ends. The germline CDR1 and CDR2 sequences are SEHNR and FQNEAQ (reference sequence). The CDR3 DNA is TGTGCCAGCAGTTTGCCCGGGACATCGAACACCGGGGAGCTGTTTTTT. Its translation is CASSLPGTSNTGELFF.

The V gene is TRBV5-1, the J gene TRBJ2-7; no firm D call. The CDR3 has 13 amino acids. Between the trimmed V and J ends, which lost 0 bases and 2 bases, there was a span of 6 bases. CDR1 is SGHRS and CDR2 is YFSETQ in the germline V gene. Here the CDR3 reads CASSLDTTYEQYF. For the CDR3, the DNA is TGCGCCAGCAGCTTGGACACCACCTACGAGCAGTACTTC.

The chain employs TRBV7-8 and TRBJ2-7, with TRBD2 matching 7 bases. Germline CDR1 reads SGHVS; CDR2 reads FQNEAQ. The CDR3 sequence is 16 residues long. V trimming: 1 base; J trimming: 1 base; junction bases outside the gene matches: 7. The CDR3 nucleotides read TGTGCCAGCAGCTTAGTGGGAGGGATGATGTCCTACGAGCAGTACTTC. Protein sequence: CASSLVGGMMSYEQYF.

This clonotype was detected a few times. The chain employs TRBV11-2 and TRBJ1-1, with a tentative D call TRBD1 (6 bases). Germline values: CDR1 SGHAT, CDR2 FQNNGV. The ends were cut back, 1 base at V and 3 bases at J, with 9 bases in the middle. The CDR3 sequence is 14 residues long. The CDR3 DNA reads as TGTGCCAGCAGCTTAGCACAGGGCTACACTGAAGCTTTCTTT. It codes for CASSLAQGYTEAFF.

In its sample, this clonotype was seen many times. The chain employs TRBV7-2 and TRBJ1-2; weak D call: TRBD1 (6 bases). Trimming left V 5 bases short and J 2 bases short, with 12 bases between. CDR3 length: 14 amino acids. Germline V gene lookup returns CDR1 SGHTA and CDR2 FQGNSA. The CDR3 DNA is TGTGCCAGCAGCACCTGGACAGAGAACTATGGCTACACCTTC. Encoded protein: CASSTWTENYGYTF.

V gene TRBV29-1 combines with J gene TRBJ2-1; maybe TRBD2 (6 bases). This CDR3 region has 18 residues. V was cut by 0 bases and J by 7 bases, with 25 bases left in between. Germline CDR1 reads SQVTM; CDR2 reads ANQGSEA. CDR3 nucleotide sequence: TGCAGCGTTGAAGATCTTGGTAGTCGACGGGGGAGAACAAATGAGCAGTTCTTC. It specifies CSVEDLGSRRGRTNEQFF.